The entry that follows covers one T cell receptor (beta chain) sequence. Its antigen is not known. The sample originates from a study of identifying expanded T cells in peripheral blood. Collection occurred without any documented infections or immune events in donors. The table came from immunoSEQ multiplex PCR; TCRdb's copy has only in-frame clones and leaves some out. The data show about 91,000 clones, about 88% seen once. Regarding the study as a whole: Technical replicates showed around 1.1 changed clones; approximately 2 weeks around 15; four weeks 19. Clone count variance between roughly 2-week samples rose with total template count.

This TCR was recovered from a person between 18 and 69 years old in good health. The sequenced material came from blood.

The CDR3 bases are TGCGCCAGCAGTGACCACGAAGGGACTACGAAGAATGAGCAGTTCTTC. Encoded protein: CASSDHEGTTKNEQFF. The rearrangement joins TRBV10-1 to TRBJ2-1; TRBD2 aligns across 7 bases. CDR1 and CDR2 (germline): WNHNN, SYGVQD (reference sequence). The V gene end was trimmed by 3 bases and the J gene end by 7 bases; junction bases not matched to a gene: 12. This CDR3 comprises 16 residues.